This record concerns one T cell receptor beta chain sequence. What it binds is unknown. These data come from a study of T cells in Graves' hyperthyroidism and ophthalmopathy. Overall study context: Before treatment of any kind, peripheral blood was taken at initial diagnosis. Whole-study findings and limits: From stable hyperthyroidism, ophthalmopathy was separated by a 13 V-J model.

CDR1 and CDR2 (germline): SQVTM, ANQGSEA. This CDR3 region has 17 residues. The J segment lost 4 bases and the V segment lost 7 bases, leaving 19 bases of the junction unmatched. Hyperthyroidism in the patients, aged 18 to 65, was newly diagnosed and under 2 months in duration. Fresh peripheral blood, around 9.2 ml of it, supplied the PBMCs. There were TCR beta CDR3 regions amplified from RNA transcripts. TCR CDR3 regions were first amplified by RT-PCR with HTBI primers. MiXCR, run by TCRdb on the multiplex PCR reads, gives a single entry per CDR3 protein. The repertoire has around 760,000 distinct CDR3 sequences, around 40% of them found once; the top ten carry around a third.

The specimen sequenced was blood. This chain links TRBV29-1 with TRBJ1-1, with 9 bases fitting TRBD1. The sequence was obtained from a woman in her 40s with Graves' hyperthyroidism. CDR3 protein: CSASSFLTPGQGTEAFF. The CDR3 DNA reads TGCAGCGCCAGCAGCTTTCTAACTCCGGGACAGGGCACTGAAGCTTTCTTT.